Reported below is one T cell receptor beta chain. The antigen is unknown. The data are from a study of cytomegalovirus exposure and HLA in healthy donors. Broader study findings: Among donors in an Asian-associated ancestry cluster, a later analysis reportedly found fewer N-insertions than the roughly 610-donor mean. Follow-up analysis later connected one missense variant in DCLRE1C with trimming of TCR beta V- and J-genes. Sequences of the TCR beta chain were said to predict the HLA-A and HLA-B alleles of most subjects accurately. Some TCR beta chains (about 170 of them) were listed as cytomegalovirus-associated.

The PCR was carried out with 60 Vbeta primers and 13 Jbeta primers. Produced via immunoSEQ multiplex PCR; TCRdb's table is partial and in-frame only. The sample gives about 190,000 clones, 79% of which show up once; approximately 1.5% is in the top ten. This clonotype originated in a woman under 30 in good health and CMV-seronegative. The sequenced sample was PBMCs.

The CDR3 sequence is CASSAQGTYTEAFF. For the CDR3, the DNA is TGTGCCAGCAGCGCCCAGGGTACATACACTGAAGCTTTCTTT. The chain joins TRBV9 to TRBJ1-1, with D perhaps TRBD1 (5 bases). CDR1 and CDR2 (germline): SGDLS, YYNGEE. V lost 3 bases to trimming and J lost 3 bases, with 12 bases between them. There are 14 residues in the CDR3. The full variable domain, rest sourced from reference TRBV9 and TRBJ1-1, is DSGVTQTPKHLITATGQRVTLRCSPRSGDLSVYWYQQSLDQGLQFLIQYYNGEERAKGNILERFSAQQFPDLHSELNLSSLELGDSALYFCASSAQGTYTEAFFGQGTRLTVV.